This TCR beta chain was sequenced during a study of blood T cell repertoires in COVID-19. Whole-study context: COVID-19 samples from acute and convalescent phases originated in the United States, Italy and Spain.

V shed 0 bases and J 11 bases; nucleotides not matched to a gene: 4. The CDR3 length is 12 residues. Germline V gene lookup returns CDR1 SGDLS and CDR2 YYNGEE. The assay was immunoSEQ multiplex PCR, and TCRdb's table has in-frame clones only and misses some. The data contain roughly 67,000 clones, 83% of them singletons. This TCR derives from a woman aged 55-69 years with acute or convalescent COVID-19. Input material: peripheral blood. J is TRBJ1-1 and V is TRBV9; 7 bases fit TRBD1. CDR3 nucleotide sequence: TGTGCCAGCAGCGTAGGTACAGGGGCGGCTTTCTTT. Amino acids: CASSVGTGAAFF.